The 3 T cell receptor beta chains in this list originate from one sample, sequenced in a study of Graves' ophthalmopathy and Graves' hyperthyroidism. The TCR beta CDR3 regions underwent amplification from RNA transcripts. HTBI primers primed a first-round RT-PCR, and a second-round multiplex PCR followed. Each CDR3 protein is one row after TCRdb ran MiXCR on the multiplex PCR reads. The sample consists of more than 300,000 distinct CDR3 sequences, roughly 17% of them appearing once. Sequencing was done on a sample of peripheral blood. These receptors all stem from an adult woman with stable Graves' hyperthyroidism.

This clonotype was counted at least ten times. The chain has TRBV11-2 and TRBJ2-7; D is possibly TRBD2 (5 bases). This CDR3 is built from 15 residues. Germline V gives CDR1 SGHAT, CDR2 FQNNGV. V gave up 4 bases and J gave up 2 bases, with 15 bases separating them. CDR3 sequence (DNA): TGTGCCAGCAGCTCCCCCGGACTGACTACCTACGAGCAGTACTTC. Translated, it gives CASSSPGLTTYEQYF. The entire variable domain, with the rest obtained from reference TRBV11-2 and TRBJ2-7, is as follows: EAGVAQSPRYKIIEKRQSVAFWCNPISGHATLYWYQQILGQGPKLLIQFQNNGVVDDSQLPKDRFSAERLKGVDSTLKIQPAKLEDSAVYLCASSSPGLTTYEQYFGPGTRLTVT.

This clonotype has ten or more counts. The rearrangement links TRBV28 to TRBJ1-1; D gene unclear. This CDR3 contains 15 residues. The V end lost 4 bases, the J end lost 7 bases, and 19 bases lay between the germline ends. Germline V gives CDR1 MDHEN, CDR2 SYDVKM. The CDR3 nucleotides are TGTGCCAGCAGTTCCTCCGGGCCAGAGGGTATTGAAGCTTTCTTT. Amino acid sequence: CASSSSGPEGIEAFF.

This clonotype was seen repeatedly, ten times or more. The J gene is TRBJ1-2, the V gene TRBV19, with D perhaps matching TRBD1 (5 bases). CDR1 and CDR2 (germline): LNHDA, SQIVND (reference sequence). The CDR3 extends over 13 amino acids. The V gene lost 7 bases and the J gene lost 6 bases, with 15 bases spanning the gap. CDR3: CASNRGREDGYTF. CDR3 bases: TGTGCCAGTAACCGGGGCAGGGAAGATGGCTACACCTTC.